This passage covers 29 T cell receptor beta chains from one sample sequenced in a study of T-cell memory formation after mild COVID-19 (dated by TCRdb to about 2021). Library preparation was by 5' RACE. The reads were generated on an Illumina NovaSeq 6000. The public sequencing data were trimmed at Q25 with fastp and processed into clonotypes with MiXCR by TCRdb, which kept only in-frame beta chains. For every CDR3 protein sequence, its rows merge into one entry that carries the most common genes and DNA. The sample includes a few hundred thousand distinct CDR3 sequences, with over 15% observed a single time. Around 21% of the sample rests with the top ten. The source material was PBMCs or a T cell subset sorted from them (not recorded which). The source of these receptors is a man between 18 and 35 years old who had mild COVID-19 (a few samples of this study predate the infection). The sample titles of this study are shuffled in the database, so cell type and time point are left out; the donor was told from shared clones.

This clonotype occurred a few times. The chain recombines TRBV12-3 or TRBV12-4 with TRBJ1-1; no clear D gene. Trimming took 4 bases from V and 0 from J, leaving 9 bases between them. The CDR3 spans 14 residues. The CDR3 sequence: CASSSHGVNTEAFF. The CDR3 DNA reads as TGTGCCAGCAGTTCCCATGGGGTGAACACTGAAGCTTTCTTT.

The chain carries TRBV5-1 and TRBJ1-6; D gene unclear. This CDR3 has 15 residues. V lost 6 bases, J lost 4 bases, and 14 bases lay in between. CDR1 is SGHRS, CDR2 YFSETQ, per germline. CDR3 region: CASTPNWLYNSPLHF. CDR3 DNA: TGCGCCAGCACTCCGAACTGGCTGTATAATTCACCCCTCCACTTT. Looking up the rest from reference TRBV5-1 and TRBJ1-6 gives the full variable domain: KAGVTQTPRYLIKTRGQQVTLSCSPISGHRSVSWYQQTPGQGLQFLFEYFSETQRNKGNFPGRFSGRQFSNSRSEMNVSTLELGDSALYLCASTPNWLYNSPLHFGNGTRLTVT.

This CDR3 reads CASSQDRAAQETQYF. CDR3 coding DNA: TGCGCCAGCAGCCAAGATCGGGCAGCCCAAGAGACCCAGTACTTC. The chain combines TRBV4-3 with TRBJ2-5; D is undetermined. Germline-derived CDR1 and CDR2 are LGHNA and YSLEER. CDR3 length: 15 amino acids. V was shortened by 0 bases and J by 1 base, with 9 bases between the two germline ends.

The rearrangement uses TRBV29-1 and TRBJ2-1; D is unresolved. CDR3 size: 19 residues. Trimming left V 0 bases short and J 0 bases short, with 21 bases between. Germline assignment: CDR1 SQVTM and CDR2 ANQGSEA. The CDR3 DNA sequence: TGCAGCGTTGAAGATTTCCACCAAACTGACGACTCCTCCTACAATGAGCAGTTCTTC. This gives the protein CSVEDFHQTDDSSYNEQFF.

The table lists this clonotype with a few counts. The chain uses TRBV7-9 and TRBJ2-3; TRBD2 is a possible D gene (5 bases). Germline V gene lookup returns CDR1 SEHNR and CDR2 FQNEAQ (reference sequence). The V gene lost 4 bases and the J gene lost 1 base, with 15 bases spanning the gap. This CDR3 comprises 16 residues. The CDR3 region is CASSSREGSRTDTQYF. The CDR3 DNA sequence: TGTGCCAGCAGCTCGCGCGAGGGTTCACGCACAGATACGCAGTATTTT. The variable domain in full, completed from reference TRBV7-9 and TRBJ2-3, reads DTGVSQNPRHKITKRGQNVTFRCDPISEHNRLYWYRQTLGQGPEFLTYFQNEAQLEKSRLLSDRFSAERPKGSFSTLEIQRTEQGDSAMYLCASSSREGSRTDTQYFGPGTRLTVL.

This clonotype was seen only a few times. The J gene is TRBJ1-2, the V gene TRBV12-3 or TRBV12-4; D ambiguous. Trimming removed 3 bases from V and 7 bases from J, with 12 bases in between. This CDR3 region has 13 residues. CDR3 sequence (DNA): TGTGCCAGCAGTTTGATAAGCTACGGTGGCTACACCTTC. It codes for CASSLISYGGYTF.

J is TRBJ2-7 and V is TRBV7-9, with D unclear. From germline, CDR1 is SEHNR and CDR2 FQNEAQ (reference sequence). Trimming took 3 bases from V and 7 from J, leaving 10 bases between them. The CDR3 covers 12 residues. The CDR3, as DNA: TGTGCCAGCAGCTTCGGTATCAGGGAGCAGTACTTC. This sequence encodes CASSFGIREQYF. Full variable domain (outside the CDR3, taken from reference TRBV7-9 and TRBJ2-7): DTGVSQNPRHKITKRGQNVTFRCDPISEHNRLYWYRQTLGQGPEFLTYFQNEAQLEKSRLLSDRFSAERPKGSFSTLEIQRTEQGDSAMYLCASSFGIREQYFGPGTRLTVT.

This clonotype was observed a handful of times. The J gene is TRBJ1-1, the V gene TRBV20-1, with TRBD1 matching 8 bases. After removal of 6 bases from V and 6 bases from J, the junction contained 6 bases not matched to a gene. The CDR3 covers 12 residues. The germline gives CDR1 DFQATT, CDR2 SNEGSKA (reference sequence). The CDR3 coding sequence is TGCAGTGCCCCCGGACAGGGAGCTGAAGCTTTCTTT. It translates to CSAPGQGAEAFF.

The gene calls are TRBV7-6 and TRBJ2-2, with a possible D match to TRBD2 (5 bases). The germline gives CDR1 SGHVS, CDR2 FNYEAQ. The CDR3 length is 14 residues. V was shortened by 4 bases and J by 5 bases, with 11 bases between the two germline ends. CDR3 sequence (DNA): TGTGCCAGCAGCTCAAATCGGGAAACCGGGGAGCTGTTTTTT. This gives the protein CASSSNRETGELFF.

This clonotype appeared a few times. V usage is TRBV27 and J usage is TRBJ1-6; the match to TRBD1 covers 8 bases. From germline, CDR1 is MNHEY and CDR2 SMNVEV (reference sequence). Unmatched junction bases numbered 9, after V lost 6 bases and J lost 8 bases. The CDR3 is made up of 15 amino acids. CDR3 in DNA: TGTGCCAGCAGCCCAGGGGGCGGCTTGGATTCACCCCTCCACTTT. It is translated as CASSPGGGLDSPLHF.

This clonotype was seen only a few times. This chain links TRBV7-2 with TRBJ2-4; D ambiguous. Trimming removed 1 base at V and 6 bases at J, with 16 bases between. CDR3 length equals 16 residues. Germline V gene lookup returns CDR1 SGHTA and CDR2 FQGNSA. CDR3: CASSLGVGATVNIQYF. In DNA, the CDR3 is TGTGCCAGCAGCTTAGGCGTTGGAGCTACGGTAAACATTCAGTACTTC. Looking up the rest from reference TRBV7-2 and TRBJ2-4 gives the full variable domain: GAGVSQSPSNKVTEKGKDVELRCDPISGHTALYWYRQSLGQGLEFLIYFQGNSAPDKSGLPSDRFSAERTGGSVSTLTIQRTQQEDSAVYLCASSLGVGATVNIQYFGAGTRLSVL.

The table lists this clonotype with a few counts. The rearrangement joins TRBV3-1 to TRBJ2-1; D gene uncertain. This CDR3 spans 14 amino acids. V gave up 1 base and J gave up 5 bases, with 9 bases separating them. Germline V lookup: CDR1 LGHDT, CDR2 YNNKEL (reference sequence). CDR3 in amino acids: CASSQARTHNEQFF. CDR3 coding DNA: TGTGCCAGCAGCCAAGCGAGGACCCACAATGAGCAGTTCTTC.

The chain has TRBV5-1 and TRBJ1-1; D gene ambiguous. The length of the CDR3 is 13 residues. V shed 5 bases and J shed 4 bases, with 12 bases lying between them. CDR1 and CDR2 (germline): SGHRS, YFSETQ. The CDR3, as DNA: TGCGCCAGCAGTTCGGTTAGATCCACTGAAGCTTTCTTT. It codes for CASSSVRSTEAFF.

J is TRBJ2-1 and V is TRBV20-1; 10 bases align to TRBD2. The CDR3 is 17 residues long. Trimming at V came to 3 bases and at J to 8 bases, leaving 16 bases not matched to a gene. CDR1 and CDR2 from the germline V gene are DFQATT and SNEGSKA (reference sequence). Here the CDR3 DNA reads TGCAGTGCTAGTCTCCTAGCGGGAGAAGCAGCGGCACATGAGCAGTTCTTC. Translating gives CSASLLAGEAAAHEQFF.

This clonotype was seen more than once but under ten times. The V gene is TRBV11-3, the J gene TRBJ1-1, with D perhaps matching TRBD1 (5 bases). CDR3 length: 13 residues. Between the trimmed V and J ends, which lost 6 bases and 0 bases, there was a span of 8 bases. The germline V gene encodes CDR1 SGHNT and CDR2 YENEEA. CDR3 in amino acids: CASSPGMNTEAFF. The CDR3 bases are TGTGCCAGCAGTCCAGGGATGAACACTGAAGCTTTCTTT.

This clonotype was recorded a few times. The gene calls are TRBV7-2 and TRBJ2-3; 8 bases agree with TRBD2. The CDR3 consists of 15 residues. CDR1 and CDR2 (germline): SGHTA, FQGNSA. The J segment lost 4 bases and the V segment lost 5 bases, leaving 8 bases of the junction unmatched. In DNA, the CDR3 is TGTGCCAGCAGCCCCGGGACTAGTTCAGCAGATACGCAGTATTTT. Amino acid sequence: CASSPGTSSADTQYF.

This clonotype appeared many times. The chain uses TRBV7-2 and TRBJ1-2, with 8 positions matching TRBD1. The germline CDR1 and CDR2 sequences are SGHTA and FQGNSA. Trimming at V came to 7 bases and at J to 3 bases, leaving 7 bases not matched to a gene. The CDR3 loop spans 14 amino acids. CDR3 DNA sequence: TGTGCCAGCAAAGGGGACAGGAGGGACTATGGCTACACCTTC. This sequence encodes CASKGDRRDYGYTF.

This clonotype showed up just a few times. The chain links TRBV5-1 to TRBJ2-6; D may be TRBD1 (6 bases). Germline CDR1 and CDR2: SGHRS and YFSETQ. V gave up 5 bases and J gave up 0 bases, with 15 bases separating them. The length of the CDR3 is 17 residues. The chain's CDR3 is CASSSGTLSSGANVLTF. The CDR3 nucleotides are TGCGCCAGCAGTTCCGGGACACTTAGCTCTGGGGCCAACGTCCTGACTTTC.

The chain links TRBV4-1 to TRBJ2-5, with a tentative D call TRBD2 (6 bases). Germline loops: CDR1 MGHRA, CDR2 YSYEKL. Trimming took 0 bases from V and 5 from J, leaving 10 bases between them. The CDR3 has 14 amino acids. The CDR3 coding sequence is TGCGCCAGCAGCCAAGACGGGGGATGGGAGACCCAGTACTTC. This translates into CASSQDGGWETQYF.

CDR3 in amino acids: CASSLAGWSTEAFF. The CDR3 DNA reads as TGTGCCAGCAGCTTGGCAGGGTGGTCGACTGAAGCTTTCTTT. The rearrangement uses TRBV5-6 and TRBJ1-1; perhaps TRBD1 as D (5 bases). The ends were cut back, 0 bases at V and 5 bases at J, with 11 bases in the middle. The CDR3 runs 14 residues. Germline-derived CDR1 and CDR2 are SGHDT and YYEEEE.

This clonotype was counted a few times. The V call is TRBV2, the J call TRBJ2-5; 10 bases are shared with TRBD1. The germline CDR1 and CDR2 sequences are SNHLY and FYNNEI. The J segment lost 4 bases and the V segment lost 5 bases, leaving 7 bases of the junction unmatched. The CDR3 length is 15 residues. As DNA, the CDR3 is TGTGCCAGCAGTTCTCGGGACAGGGGAGGAGAGACCCAGTACTTC. This encodes CASSSRDRGGETQYF.

The genes are TRBV7-2 and TRBJ1-2; a weak D match, TRBD1 (5 bases). CDR1 is SGHTA, CDR2 FQGNSA, per germline. Trimming removed 5 bases from V and 5 bases from J, with 12 bases in between. This CDR3 region has 13 residues. The CDR3 nucleotides are TGTGCCAGCAGCCCTCGGGGCCAATATGGCTACACCTTC. Its protein product is CASSPRGQYGYTF.

This clonotype was found a few times. The gene calls are TRBV5-1 and TRBJ2-6, with TRBD1 as a possible D gene (6 bases). Trimming shortened V by 2 bases and J by 4 bases, and 10 bases separated the two germline ends. This CDR3 is built from 15 residues. Germline loops: CDR1 SGHRS, CDR2 YFSETQ. The CDR3 nucleotides are TGCGCCAGCAGCTTCCCAGGGGCCGGGGCCAACGTCCTGACTTTC. Translated, it gives CASSFPGAGANVLTF.

This clonotype has only a few counts. The V call is TRBV27, the J call TRBJ2-6, with D possibly TRBD1 on 5 matching bases. The CDR3 totals 16 residues. Between the trimmed V and J ends, which lost 6 bases and 2 bases, there was a span of 14 bases. From germline, CDR1 is MNHEY and CDR2 SMNVEV (reference sequence). For the CDR3, the DNA is TGTGCCAGCAGGAGGCAGGGATTCGCTGGGGCCAACGTCCTGACTTTC. This codes for CASRRQGFAGANVLTF.

J is TRBJ1-1 and V is TRBV20-1, with a weak D call TRBD1 (5 bases). Trimming pared 0 bases from V and 5 bases from J, leaving 16 bases between. CDR3 length equals 15 residues. Germline loops: CDR1 DFQATT, CDR2 SNEGSKA (reference sequence). The CDR3 is CSARDVGPGRTEAFF. Here the CDR3 DNA reads TGCAGTGCTAGAGATGTAGGCCCAGGGAGGACTGAAGCTTTCTTT.

The chain has TRBV24-1 and TRBJ1-6, with 9 bases identical to TRBD1. This CDR3 contains 14 residues. V was clipped by 4 bases and J by 11 bases; unmatched bases: 5. Germline loops: CDR1 KGHDR, CDR2 SFDVKD. Here the CDR3 DNA reads TGTGCCACCAGTGACGGACAGGGGACAGCACCCCTCCACTTT. This codes for CATSDGQGTAPLHF.

V usage is TRBV28 and J usage is TRBJ2-3; D is perhaps TRBD1 or TRBD2 (5 bases each). Deletions cut 8 bases from V and 8 bases from J, with 20 bases between. Germline CDR1 MDHEN, CDR2 SYDVKM. This CDR3 spans 14 amino acids. In nucleotides, the CDR3 is TGTGCCAGCTCCCCAGCCGGGGCCCTCCTTACGCAGTATTTT. Its protein product is CASSPAGALLTQYF. The whole variable domain, remainder taken from reference TRBV28 and TRBJ2-3, is DVKVTQSSRYLVKRTGEKVFLECVQDMDHENMFWYRQDPGLGLRLIYFSYDVKMKEKGDIPEGYSVSREKKERFSLILESASTNQTSMYLCASSPAGALLTQYFGPGTRLTVL.

The rearrangement joins TRBV11-1 to TRBJ1-1, with a possible D match to TRBD1 (5 bases). This CDR3 comprises 14 residues. Looked up from germline, CDR1 is SGHAT and CDR2 is FQDESV (reference sequence). V shed 3 bases and J shed 3 bases, with 11 bases lying between them. CDR3 coding DNA: TGTGCCAGCAGCTTTGGCGGCAGGGACACTGAAGCTTTCTTT. Translating gives CASSFGGRDTEAFF.

This clonotype has only a few counts. V is TRBV4-3 and J is TRBJ1-5; 8 positions agree with TRBD1. CDR3 length: 19 amino acids. J was trimmed by 3 bases and V by 0 bases; bases with no gene match: 13. Per germline, CDR1 LGHNA and CDR2 YSLEER. CDR3 region: CASSQDLVTGGLHNQPQHF. CDR3 sequence (DNA): TGCGCCAGCAGCCAAGATTTGGTCACAGGGGGACTACACAATCAGCCCCAGCATTTT.